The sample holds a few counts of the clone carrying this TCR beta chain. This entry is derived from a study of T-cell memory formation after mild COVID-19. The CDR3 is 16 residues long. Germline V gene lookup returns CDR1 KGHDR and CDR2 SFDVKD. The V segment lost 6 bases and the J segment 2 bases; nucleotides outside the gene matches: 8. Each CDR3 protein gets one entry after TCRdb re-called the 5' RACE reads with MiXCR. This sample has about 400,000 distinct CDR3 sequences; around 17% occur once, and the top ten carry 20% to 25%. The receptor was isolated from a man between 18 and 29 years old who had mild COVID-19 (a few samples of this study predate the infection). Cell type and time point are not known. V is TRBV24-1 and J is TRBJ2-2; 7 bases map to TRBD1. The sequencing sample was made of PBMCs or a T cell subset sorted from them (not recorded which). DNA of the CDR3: TGTGCCACCAGTTCCGGGACAGCAAGCAACACCGGGGAGCTGTTTTTT. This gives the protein CATSSGTASNTGELFF.